This TCR beta chain came from a study of T cell responses to AZD1222 COVID-19 vaccine. The study's findings and limits: The donor cohort was predominantly white British with a female majority, and clonal diversity may have been underestimated.

In the case of this clone: What it recognizes is unknown.

TCRdb's copy holds only in-frame clones and misses some; the assay was immunoSEQ multiplex PCR. The sample lists 85,000 to 130,000 clones, about nine tenths seen once, with roughly 8% in the top ten. The sample consisted of peripheral blood, taken 28 days after the second AZD1222 dose. This TCR derives from an adult who received the AZD1222 COVID-19 vaccine.

The CDR3 region is CASSSQGREKLFF. CDR3 coding DNA: TGTGCCAGCAGCTCTCAGGGACGGGAAAAACTGTTTTTT. The chain links TRBV3-1 (or the pseudogene TRBV3-2) to TRBJ1-4; TRBD1 is a possible D gene (5 bases). Trimming stripped 5 bases from V and 8 bases from J, with 12 bases between. CDR1 is LGHDT and CDR2 is YNNKEL in the germline V gene (reference sequence). The CDR3 consists of 13 residues.